This record concerns one TCR beta chain sequence. The data are from a study of blood T cell repertoires in COVID-19. Study-level background: COVID-19 samples from acute and convalescent phases originated in the United States, Italy and Spain. Sources were T cells, B-cell-depleted T cells, or PBMCs; the material itself was cDNA or gDNA.

Living in under 30 US areas, the participants were between roughly 18 and 89 years of age. Participants reported their clinical history, and cohort assignment relied on those reports. Germline values: CDR1 SGHKS, CDR2 YYEKEE (reference sequence). This CDR3 is 14 amino acids long. Trimming shortened V by 3 bases and J by 1 base, and 10 bases separated the two germline ends. Repertoires were generated with immunoSEQ multiplex PCR, while TCRdb's copy carries only in-frame clones and drops some. The sample consists of hundreds of thousands of clones, 85% to 90% of them appearing once. The sequenced sample was PBMCs or T cells enriched from blood (not recorded which). This chain connects TRBV5-5 to TRBJ1-1, with D unclear. The receptor was derived from a man between 18 and 29 years old who had recovered from COVID-19. The CDR3 nucleotides read TGTGCCAGCAGCTGGAGGACGGAGAACACTGAAGCTTTCTTT. Its protein is CASSWRTENTEAFF.